Listed below are T cell receptor beta chains from one sample, sequenced in a study of blood T cell repertoires in COVID-19. The data were produced by immunoSEQ multiplex PCR, yet TCRdb's version contains in-frame clones alone and is incomplete. This table holds about 16,000 clones, 87% found once. Input material: peripheral blood. The receptors originated from a human donor in a cohort sampled during active COVID-19. The CDR3 runs from the conserved cysteine through the conserved F or W. A D gene is named only where the DNA matches it firmly. Part of the rows lack a size; the others show once, few, many or a class for expanded clones.

clone_size d_call j_call v_call cdr3_aa cdr3_nt
. . TRBJ1-4 TRBV30 CAWSVNGATNEKLFF TGTGCCTGGAGTGTAAACGGTGCAACTAATGAAAAACTGTTTTTT
. TRBD1 TRBJ1-1 TRBV2 CASRPDRVVAFF TGTGCCAGCAGACCTGACAGGGTAGTAGCTTTCTTT
. . TRBJ2-1 TRBV5-4 CASSFRDEQFF TGTGCCAGCAGCTTTCGCGATGAGCAGTTCTTC
. TRBD1 TRBJ2-1 TRBV3-1/TRBV3-2 CASSSGQHNEQFF TGTGCCAGCAGCTCGGGACAGCACAATGAGCAGTTCTTC
. . TRBJ1-3 TRBV30 CAWWPRESGNTIYF TGTGCCTGGTGGCCCCGGGAGTCTGGAAACACCATATATTTT
. . TRBJ1-2 TRBV14 CASSFRTVSYTF TGTGCCAGCAGCTTTCGGACAGTTAGCTACACCTTC
once . TRBJ1-2 TRBV6-1 CASSEARDYGYTF TGTGCCAGCAGTGAAGCCAGGGACTATGGCTACACCTTC
. . TRBJ1-2 TRBV11-2 CASSLGGNYGYTF TGTGCCAGCAGCTTAGGCGGGAACTATGGCTACACCTTC
. . TRBJ1-4 TRBV7-9 CASSLTATNEKLFF TGTGCCAGCAGCTTGACAGCAACTAATGAAAAACTGTTTTTT
. TRBD1 TRBJ2-3 TRBV6-5 CASRPGQGSDTQYF TGTGCCAGCAGACCGGGACAGGGATCAGATACGCAGTATTTT
. TRBD1 TRBJ1-6 TRBV9 CASSVTGQGTTPLHF TGTGCCAGCAGCGTGACGGGACAGGGCACTACACCCCTCCACTTT
. . TRBJ2-1 TRBV18 CASSPRTSYNEQFF TGTGCCAGCTCACCCAGGACTTCTTACAATGAGCAGTTCTTC
. TRBD1 TRBJ2-4 TRBV29-1 CSAPVRDRGKNIQYF TGCAGCGCCCCCGTTCGAGACAGGGGGAAAAACATTCAGTACTTC
. . TRBJ2-7 TRBV28 CASTQTLAGDEQYF TGTGCCAGCACCCAAACTCTGGCAGGGGACGAGCAGTACTTC
. . TRBJ2-7 TRBV19 CASRDPGSSYEQYF TGTGCCAGTAGAGACCCGGGGAGCTCCTACGAGCAGTACTTC
. . TRBJ1-1 TRBV6-4 CASSAAGDTEAFF TGTGCCAGCAGTGCCGCCGGGGACACTGAAGCTTTCTTT
. . TRBJ1-2 TRBV4-3 CASSQDHEINYGYTF TGCGCCAGCAGCCAAGATCATGAGATTAACTATGGCTACACCTTC
. TRBD1 TRBJ1-1 TRBV11-2 CASSPRGRHTEAFF TGTGCCAGCAGCCCCAGGGGGCGGCACACTGAAGCTTTCTTT
. TRBD1 TRBJ2-1 TRBV6-6 CASSSTPAGGNEQFF TGTGCCAGCAGTTCCACCCCAGCAGGGGGCAATGAGCAGTTCTTC
. . TRBJ2-3 TRBV12-2 CASRCRTGKGTDTQYF TGTGCAAGTCGCTGCCGGACAGGGAAGGGCACAGATACGCAGTATTTT
. TRBD2 TRBJ2-1 TRBV9 CASSVGLSGGPYNEQFF TGTGCCAGCAGCGTAGGCCTTAGCGGGGGGCCCTACAATGAGCAGTTCTTC
. TRBD1 TRBJ1-2 TRBV10-3 CAIRGQDPLDGYTF TGTGCCATCAGGGGACAGGACCCGCTAGATGGCTACACCTTC
. TRBD1 TRBJ2-2 TRBV11-3 CASSSLQGAIANTGELFF TGTGCCAGCAGCTCTTTACAGGGGGCTATCGCGAACACCGGGGAGCTGTTTTTT
. TRBD2 TRBJ2-1 TRBV9 CASSVDSGVYNEQFF TGTGCCAGCAGCGTAGATAGCGGGGTGTACAATGAGCAGTTCTTC
. TRBD1 TRBJ1-6 TRBV18 CASSLGQGESPLHF TGTGCCAGCTCCCTGGGACAGGGCGAATCACCCCTCCACTTT
. TRBD2 TRBJ2-3 TRBV6-5 CASSYRRLAGSDTQYF TGTGCCAGCAGTTACCGCAGACTAGCGGGCTCCGATACGCAGTATTTT
. . TRBJ2-6 TRBV5-1 CASSQTTGSGANVLTF TGCGCCAGCAGCCAGACCACAGGGTCTGGGGCCAACGTCCTGACTTTC
. TRBD1 TRBJ1-6 TRBV7-6 CASSLAPGGNSPLHF TGTGCCAGCAGCTTAGCCCCAGGGGGCAATTCACCCCTCCACTTT
. . TRBJ1-4 TRBV6-5 CASSYSTGTPNEKLFF TGTGCCAGCAGTTACTCGACCGGGACACCAAATGAAAAACTGTTTTTT
. . TRBJ2-3 TRBV6-2/TRBV6-3 CASSPSVDTQYF TGTGCCAGCAGTCCGTCCGTAGATACGCAGTATTTT
. TRBD2 TRBJ2-2 TRBV5-6 CASSLAGTNTGELFF TGTGCCAGCAGTTTAGCGGGAACGAACACCGGGGAGCTGTTTTTT
. . TRBJ2-2 TRBV27 CASSFTSAGELFF TGTGCCAGCAGTTTCACAAGTGCCGGGGAGCTGTTTTTT
. . TRBJ2-3 TRBV5-4 CASSGLADSTDTQYF TGTGCCAGCAGCGGTTTAGCGGATAGCACAGATACGCAGTATTTT
medium-sized . TRBJ1-1 TRBV19 CASSSRRGDTEAFF TGTGCCAGTAGTTCCAGACGGGGGGACACTGAAGCTTTCTTT
. . TRBJ2-5 TRBV2 CASSPERETQYF TGTGCCAGCAGCCCCGAGCGGGAGACCCAGTACTTC
. TRBD1 TRBJ2-3 TRBV5-3 CARSSPQGRLPDTQYF TGTGCCAGAAGCTCGCCACAGGGGAGACTACCAGATACGCAGTATTTT
. . TRBJ1-3 TRBV11-2 CASSSGNSGNTIYF TGTGCCAGCAGCTCGGGGAACTCTGGAAACACCATATATTTT
. TRBD1 TRBJ1-2 TRBV20-1 CSASGDRSYGYTF TGCAGTGCTAGTGGGGACAGGAGCTATGGCTACACCTTC
. . TRBJ1-3 TRBV18 CASSPTQNSGNTIYF TGTGCCAGCTCACCAACACAGAACTCTGGAAACACCATATATTTT
. TRBD1 TRBJ1-2 TRBV5-1 CASSPGQGITGYTF TGCGCCAGCAGCCCTGGACAGGGGATAACTGGCTACACCTTC
. TRBD1 TRBJ1-1 TRBV5-1 CASSSQGETEAFF TGCGCCAGCAGCTCTCAGGGGGAGACTGAAGCTTTCTTT
. . TRBJ1-2 TRBV19 CASYEGGGYTF TGTGCCAGTTATGAGGGCGGCGGCTACACCTTC